This T cell receptor (beta chain) was identified during a study of T cell repertoires in cytomegalovirus infection. About the research overall: HLA-B-restricted CMV epitopes that are well studied, plus recently identified HLA-C-restricted ones, were used by the study. Signatures in public TCR beta sequences pointed to both CMV infection and matching HLA type. The study, taken as a whole, reports: HLA-C-restricted CMV clonotypes gave the most frequent clonotype in two of eight donors.

This CDR3 region has 15 residues. V was pared by 3 bases and J by 0 bases, with 5 bases of the junction left unmatched. CDR1 and CDR2 (germline): DFQATT, SNEGSKA (reference sequence). TCRdb passed the reads through MiXCR, listing each CDR3 protein once. The sample holds some 320,000 distinct CDR3 sequences, roughly 29% seen once. This clonotype appeared a few times. Its antigen is as yet unknown. This specimen consisted of cultured PBMCs, obtained from culture after CMV antigen stimulation. The receptor's source is a human donor in good health (CMV status not recorded). Some clones in this sample may be carry-over from other donors' samples. The chain recombines TRBV20-1 with TRBJ2-7, with 10 bases aligning to TRBD2. The CDR3 loop is CSARETSGISYEQYF. As DNA, the CDR3 is TGCAGTGCTAGGGAAACTAGCGGGATCTCCTACGAGCAGTACTTC.